The 2 T cell receptor beta chains in this list originate from one sample, sequenced in a study of T cell repertoires in cytomegalovirus infection. Their antigens are not known. In TCRdb, the reads were re-called with MiXCR into one record per CDR3 protein. The sample consists of about 920,000 distinct CDR3 sequences, roughly 31% of them appearing once. The sequenced sample was cultured CD8+ T cells from PBMCs, obtained from culture after CMV antigen stimulation. The receptors stem from a human donor in good health (CMV status not recorded). Some clones in this sample may be carry-over from other donors' samples.

The chain has TRBV28 and TRBJ1-6; 8 positions match TRBD1. The CDR3 consists of 16 residues. V lost 6 bases to trimming and J lost 3 bases; unmatched junction nucleotides: 7. Germline V gives CDR1 MDHEN, CDR2 SYDVKM. CDR3 sequence reads: CASRSPDRDYNSPLHF. The CDR3 nucleotides read TGTGCCAGCAGAAGCCCGGACAGGGACTATAATTCACCCCTCCACTTT.

The gene calls are TRBV27 and TRBJ2-5, with a tentative D call TRBD1 (6 bases). There are 13 residues in the CDR3. Germline CDR1 and CDR2: MNHEY and SMNVEV (reference sequence). V was cut by 5 bases and J by 3 bases, with 10 bases left in between. This CDR3 is CASSRGLEETQYF. As DNA, the CDR3 is TGTGCCAGCAGTAGGGGGTTGGAAGAGACCCAGTACTTC.